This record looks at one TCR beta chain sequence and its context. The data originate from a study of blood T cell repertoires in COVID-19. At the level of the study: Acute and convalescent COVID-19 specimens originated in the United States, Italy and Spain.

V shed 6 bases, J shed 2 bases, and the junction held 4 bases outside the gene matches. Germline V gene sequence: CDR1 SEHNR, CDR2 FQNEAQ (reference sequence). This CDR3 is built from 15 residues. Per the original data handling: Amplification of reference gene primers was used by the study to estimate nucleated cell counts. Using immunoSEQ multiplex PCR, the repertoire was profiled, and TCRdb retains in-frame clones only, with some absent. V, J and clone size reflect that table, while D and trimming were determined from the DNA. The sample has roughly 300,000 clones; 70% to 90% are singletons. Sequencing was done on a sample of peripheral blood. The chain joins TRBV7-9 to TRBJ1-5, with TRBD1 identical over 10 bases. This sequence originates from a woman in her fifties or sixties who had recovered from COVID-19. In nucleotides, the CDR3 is TGTGCCAGCAGTACCGGGACAGGGGGCAATCAGCCCCAGCATTTT. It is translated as CASSTGTGGNQPQHF.